A single sample gave rise to the 9 T cell receptor beta chains below, sequenced in a study of technical replicates of blood from several donors. Libraries were prepared by immunoSEQ multiplex PCR; TCRdb keeps only in-frame clonotypes and omits some of them. The data contain approximately 69,000 clones, around 97% of them singletons. Sequenced material: T cells isolated from PBMCs. Receptors originate from a human donor in good health.

This rearrangement joins TRBV28 to TRBJ1-1; tentatively, D is TRBD1 (6 bases). Germline V gene sequence: CDR1 MDHEN, CDR2 SYDVKM. V lost 7 bases and J lost 2, with 14 bases in between. The CDR3 totals 14 residues. CDR3 protein: CASTRRGINTEAFF. The CDR3 coding sequence is TGTGCCAGCACTAGAAGGGGGATCAACACTGAAGCTTTCTTT.

This rearrangement joins TRBV5-5 to TRBJ1-2, with D perhaps matching TRBD1 (6 bases). Germline V gene sequence: CDR1 SGHKS, CDR2 YYEKEE (reference sequence). There are 12 residues in the CDR3. Trimming took 4 bases from V and 8 from J, leaving 12 bases between them. DNA for the CDR3: TGTGCCAGCAGCCAGAACAGGGAAGGCTACACCTTC. Its protein is CASSQNREGYTF.

The genes are TRBV7-9 and TRBJ1-5; D is unclear. Germline V gene data show CDR1 as SEHNR and CDR2 as FQNEAQ (reference sequence). The CDR3 extends over 13 amino acids. Trimming left V 2 bases short and J 6 bases short, with 8 bases between. CDR3 in DNA: TGTGCCAGCAGCTTAAATATCGGTCAGCCCCAGCATTTT. Its protein is CASSLNIGQPQHF.

The V and J genes are TRBV7-6 and TRBJ2-1; possibly TRBD2 for D (5 bases). V was shortened by 1 base and J by 9 bases, with 10 bases between the two germline ends. Per the germline V gene, CDR1 is SGHVS and CDR2 is FNYEAQ. The CDR3 covers 13 residues. As DNA, the CDR3 is TGTGCCAGCAGCTTAGGTGGAACTAGTGAGCAGTTCTTC. Translated: CASSLGGTSEQFF. Combining the CDR3 with reference TRBV7-6 and TRBJ2-1 gives the whole variable domain GAGVSQSPRYKVTKRGQDVALRCDPISGHVSLYWYRQALGQGPEFLTYFNYEAQQDKSGLPNDRFSAERPEGSISTLTIQRTEQRDSAMYRCASSLGGTSEQFFGPGTRLTVL.

The rearrangement links TRBV19 to TRBJ2-5, with 7 bases fitting TRBD2. This CDR3 region has 18 residues. Germline V gene data show CDR1 as LNHDA and CDR2 as SQIVND (reference sequence). The trim removed 3 bases at V and 7 bases at J, leaving 20 bases unmatched. The CDR3 DNA is TGTGCCAGTAGTATCAACAACGAAGCGGGGAACTCGTATGGGACCCAGTACTTC. Translated, it gives CASSINNEAGNSYGTQYF. Full variable domain (outside the CDR3, taken from reference TRBV19 and TRBJ2-5): DGGITQSPKYLFRKEGQNVTLSCEQNLNHDAMYWYRQDPGQGLRLIYYSQIVNDFQKGDIAEGYSVSREKKESFPLTVTSAQKNPTAFYLCASSINNEAGNSYGTQYFGPGTRLLVL.

The chain joins TRBV7-9 to TRBJ1-2, with D possibly matching TRBD1 (6 bases). The CDR3 is 12 amino acids. Trimming took 5 bases from V and 12 from J, leaving 16 bases between them. Germline-derived CDR1 and CDR2 are SEHNR and FQNEAQ (reference sequence). CDR3 in amino acids: CASSARQERDTF. The CDR3 region has the DNA TGTGCCAGCAGCGCCCGACAGGAAAGAGACACCTTC. The variable domain in full, completed from reference TRBV7-9 and TRBJ1-2, reads DTGVSQNPRHKITKRGQNVTFRCDPISEHNRLYWYRQTLGQGPEFLTYFQNEAQLEKSRLLSDRFSAERPKGSFSTLEIQRTEQGDSAMYLCASSARQERDTFGSGTRLTVV.

The chain uses TRBV10-3 and TRBJ2-5; unclear D gene. V shed 2 bases and J shed 5 bases, with 6 bases lying between them. The CDR3 sequence is 12 residues long. CDR1 ENHRY and CDR2 SYGVKD come from the germline V gene. In nucleotides, the CDR3 is TGTGCCATCAGTGAGCGTTTGGAGACCCAGTACTTC. It yields the protein CAISERLETQYF.

This chain uses TRBV6-1 with TRBJ2-2, with 8 bases aligning to TRBD2. This CDR3 is built from 15 residues. Germline loops: CDR1 MNHNS, CDR2 SASEGT. J was trimmed by 4 bases and V by 5 bases; bases with no gene match: 6. The CDR3 DNA reads as TGTGCCAGCAGTCCCGGGGGGGCCAGCACCGGGGAGCTGTTTTTT. Its protein is CASSPGGASTGELFF.

This chain joins TRBV19 and TRBJ2-2, with 7 positions matching TRBD2. This CDR3 has 16 residues. Germline values: CDR1 LNHDA, CDR2 SQIVND (reference sequence). Losses at the gene ends were 3 bases for V and 3 bases for J; bases not matched to a gene: 7. The CDR3 coding sequence is TGTGCCAGTAGTATGGCTCGTGGGGGGGACACCGGGGAGCTGTTTTTT. Protein product: CASSMARGGDTGELFF.